Listed here are 15 T cell receptor beta chains from one sample, sequenced in a study of immune evolution from preneoplasia to lung adenocarcinoma (dated by TCRdb to the early 2020s). Library construction relied on the immunoSEQ multiplex PCR assay. The table comes from immuneACCESS by way of TCRdb, which keeps in-frame sequences with V and J called. Part of the clones is missing from these tables; in studies checked, under half for an unresolved V gene and the rest for unknown reasons. The sample table lists fewer than 4,500 clones, under 60% of them with a count of one. The ten top clones hold more than 7% of the sample. The sample was FFPE normal lung tissue adjacent to the tumor. These receptors were obtained from a person aged 50 to 59 with lung adenocarcinoma.

The rearrangement joins TRBV9 to TRBJ2-5; 8 nucleotides agree with TRBD1. The CDR3 runs to 16 residues. Germline CDR1 SGDLS, CDR2 YYNGEE. The V and J ends lost 3 bases and 2 bases, in that order; junction bases with no gene match: 9. This CDR3 is CASSAERQGPQETQYF. DNA for the CDR3: TGTGCCAGCAGCGCCGAGAGACAGGGGCCACAAGAGACCCAGTACTTC. The whole variable domain, remainder taken from reference TRBV9 and TRBJ2-5, is DSGVTQTPKHLITATGQRVTLRCSPRSGDLSVYWYQQSLDQGLQFLIQYYNGEERAKGNILERFSAQQFPDLHSELNLSSLELGDSALYFCASSAERQGPQETQYFGPGTRLLVL.

This chain links TRBV5-1 with TRBJ2-1, with no clear D. Trimming left V 2 bases short and J 5 bases short, with 11 bases between. The CDR3 runs to 14 residues. Germline CDR1 SGHRS, CDR2 YFSETQ. This CDR3 reads CASSLPNPNNEQFF. In DNA, the CDR3 is TGCGCCAGCAGCTTACCCAATCCAAACAATGAGCAGTTCTTC.

This chain connects TRBV28 to TRBJ1-6, with D maybe TRBD1 (6 bases). Germline CDR1 MDHEN, CDR2 SYDVKM. The CDR3 is 16 residues long. Trimming pared 7 bases from V and 5 bases from J, leaving 18 bases between. CDR3 sequence reads: CASNDMDSANNSPLHF. CDR3 nucleotide sequence: TGTGCCAGCAACGATATGGACAGTGCCAATAATTCACCCCTCCACTTT.

The chain is built from TRBV11-2 and TRBJ1-1; D gene uncertain. The CDR3 sequence is 13 residues long. The ends were cut back, 5 bases at V and 1 base at J, with 8 bases in the middle. Germline CDR1 is SGHAT and CDR2 is FQNNGV. CDR3 nucleotide sequence: TGTGCCAGCAGCCTGACCCAGAACACTGAAGCTTTCTTT. This translates into CASSLTQNTEAFF.

The chain recombines TRBV7-9 with TRBJ2-1; 8 bases agree with TRBD1. The CDR3 consists of 15 residues. V trimming: 5 bases; J trimming: 4 bases; junction bases outside the gene matches: 7. CDR1 and CDR2 (germline): SEHNR, FQNEAQ (reference sequence). This CDR3 is CASSTGGRRYNEQFF. The CDR3 region has the DNA TGTGCCAGCAGCACAGGGGGACGTAGGTACAATGAGCAGTTCTTC.

In its sample, this clone was seen once. The V call is TRBV6-4, the J call TRBJ1-1, with 9 positions matching TRBD1. There are 14 residues in the CDR3. After removal of 5 bases from V and 5 bases from J, the junction contained 6 bases not matched to a gene. Germline V lookup: CDR1 MRHNA, CDR2 SNTAGT. CDR3 region: CASSQTGGGTEAFF. The CDR3 region has the DNA TGTGCCAGCAGTCAGACAGGGGGGGGAACTGAAGCTTTCTTT.

This clone was counted only a few times. This chain joins TRBV30 and TRBJ1-3, with D unresolved. Per the germline V gene, CDR1 is GTSNPN and CDR2 is SVGIG (reference sequence). V lost 3 bases and J 0 bases, leaving 6 bases between the germline ends. The CDR3 loop spans 13 amino acids. CDR3 bases: TGTGCCTGGAGGGTCCTCTCTGGAAACACCATATATTTT. This sequence encodes CAWRVLSGNTIYF.

The chain couples TRBV28 to TRBJ2-7; D possibly corresponds to TRBD2 (6 bases). Germline V CDR1 and CDR2: MDHEN, SYDVKM. V was cut by 6 bases and J by 2 bases, with 14 bases left in between. There are 14 residues in the CDR3. The DNA for the CDR3 is TGTGCCAGCAGGGAGGGCCGATCCCCCTACGAGCAGTACTTC. As protein: CASREGRSPYEQYF.

V gene TRBV6-1 combines with J gene TRBJ2-7, with 7 bases matching TRBD1. In germline, CDR1 is MNHNS, CDR2 SASEGT. J lost 2 bases, V lost 5 bases, and 9 bases had no gene match. The CDR3 runs 15 residues. CDR3 nucleotide sequence: TGTGCCAGCAGTTCTCACGGGACAGCGACCTACGAGCAGTACTTC. The encoded protein is CASSSHGTATYEQYF.

The rearrangement joins TRBV25-1 to TRBJ2-1; D unclear. Trimming pared 4 bases from V and 0 bases from J, leaving 10 bases between. Germline V gene sequence: CDR1 MGHDK, CDR2 SYGVNS. The CDR3 runs 15 residues. For the CDR3, the DNA is TGTGCCAGCAGTGTGTGGTGGAGCTCCTACAATGAGCAGTTCTTC. Protein sequence: CASSVWWSSYNEQFF.

This chain joins TRBV6-4 and TRBJ2-7, with a tentative D call TRBD1 (5 bases). V dropped 7 bases and J dropped 5 bases, with 9 bases sitting between them. Germline assignment: CDR1 MRHNA and CDR2 SNTAGT. CDR3 size: 11 residues. Here the CDR3 reads CASKNRNEQYF. For the CDR3, the DNA is TGTGCCAGCAAGAACAGGAACGAGCAGTACTTC.

This clone has only a few counts. This rearrangement joins TRBV29-1 to TRBJ2-5; D perhaps matches TRBD1 (6 bases). The CDR3 contains 13 residues. The germline V gene has CDR1 SQVTM and CDR2 ANQGSEA. The V and J ends lost 0 bases and 5 bases respectively, with 10 bases between them. The CDR3 region is CSVEEQGWETQYF. The CDR3 DNA reads TGCAGCGTTGAAGAGCAGGGGTGGGAGACCCAGTACTTC. Supplemented by reference TRBV29-1 and TRBJ2-5, the full variable domain reads SAVISQKPSRDICQRGTSLTIQCQVDSQVTMMFWYRQQPGQSLTLIATANQGSEATYESGFVIDKFPISRPNLTFSTLTVSNMSPEDSSIYLCSVEEQGWETQYFGPGTRLLVL.

The gene calls are TRBV29-1 and TRBJ2-7; D not resolved. The CDR3 runs 11 residues. V lost 7 bases and J 1 base, leaving 8 bases between the germline ends. Germline V gene data show CDR1 as SQVTM and CDR2 as ANQGSEA. The CDR3 loop is CSAGISYEQYF. The CDR3 nucleotides are TGCAGCGCCGGCATATCCTACGAGCAGTACTTC.

This clone has more than one count but fewer than ten. The chain employs TRBV9 and TRBJ2-1, with 7 bases that match TRBD2. CDR3 length: 17 residues. With 0 bases clipped from V and 6 bases from J, the junction kept 12 bases outside the gene matches. From germline, CDR1 is SGDLS and CDR2 YYNGEE. This chain's CDR3 is CASSVVPGEGRANEQFF. The CDR3 region has the DNA TGTGCCAGCAGCGTAGTGCCGGGGGAGGGCCGGGCCAATGAGCAGTTCTTC.

V usage is TRBV7-3 and J usage is TRBJ1-5, with D unresolved. CDR1 is SGHTA and CDR2 is FQGTGA in the germline V gene. V lost 3 bases to trimming and J lost 10 bases, with 13 bases between them. The CDR3 totals 13 residues. CDR3 amino acids: CASSFGDTGPQHF. The CDR3 region has the DNA TGTGCCAGCAGCTTCGGGGATACGGGTCCCCAGCATTTT.